This T cell receptor (beta chain) was retrieved from a study of metastatic and nonmetastatic thyroid tumors. Study overall: Across peripheral blood and tumor or nodule tissue samples taken from malignant and benign thyroid patients, the repertoires were compared with one another.

Each patient came to thyroid surgery without any prior treatment (of any kind). This clone was seen repeatedly, ten times or more. Its matching antigen is unknown. Trimming took 5 bases from V and 0 from J, leaving 8 bases between them. Germline CDR1 is DFQATT and CDR2 is SNEGSKA (reference sequence). CDR3 size: 14 residues. General study findings and limits: Benign nodules reportedly had significantly lower TCR beta diversity than malignant thyroid tumors in blood and tumor.

Source study methods: Differences in CDR3 between clinicopathological groups were drawn on to build a classifier intended to discriminate distant-metastatic papillary thyroid cancer patients. TCRdb re-processed the PCR reads through MiXCR. The V and J calls were not made by the authors but by TCRdb's processing. This sample carries approximately 20,000 clones, about a sixth of them seen once, and the ten largest clones take over 15%. The material sequenced was blood. The TCR was taken from a female donor with papillary thyroid cancer or a benign thyroid nodule (not recorded which). Some clones in this sample may be carry-over from other donors' samples. The J gene is TRBJ1-6, the V gene TRBV20-1; D is undetermined. The CDR3 spells CSARVSSYNSPLHF. The CDR3 DNA sequence: TGCAGTGCTCGAGTCAGCTCCTATAATTCACCCCTCCACTTT.